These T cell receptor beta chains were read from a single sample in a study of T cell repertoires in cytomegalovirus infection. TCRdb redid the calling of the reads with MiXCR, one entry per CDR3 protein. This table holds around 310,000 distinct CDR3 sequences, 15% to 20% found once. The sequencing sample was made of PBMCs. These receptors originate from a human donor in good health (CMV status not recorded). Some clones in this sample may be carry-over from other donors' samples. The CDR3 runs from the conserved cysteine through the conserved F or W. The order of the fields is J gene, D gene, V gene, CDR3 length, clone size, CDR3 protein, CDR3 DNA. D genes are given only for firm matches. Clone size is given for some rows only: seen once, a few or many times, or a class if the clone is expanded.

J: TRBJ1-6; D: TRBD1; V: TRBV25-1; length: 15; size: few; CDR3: CASSEFNRGESPLHF; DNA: TGTGCCAGCAGTGAATTTAACAGGGGGGAATCACCCCTCCACTTT
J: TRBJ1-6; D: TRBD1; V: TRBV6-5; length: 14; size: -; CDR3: CASSLDRGIGALHF; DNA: TGTGCCAGCAGCTTGGACAGGGGGATCGGAGCCCTCCACTTT
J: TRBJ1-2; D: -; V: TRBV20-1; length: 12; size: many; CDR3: CSARDSLHGYTF; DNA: TGCAGTGCTAGAGACAGCTTACATGGCTACACCTTC
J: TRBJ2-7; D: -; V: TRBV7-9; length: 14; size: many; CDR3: CASSLSAGWGEQYF; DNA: TGTGCCAGCAGCTTATCGGCCGGGTGGGGCGAGCAGTACTTC
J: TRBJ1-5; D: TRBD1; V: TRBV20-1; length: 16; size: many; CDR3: CSAREGLQGFDQPQHF; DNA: TGCAGTGCTAGAGAGGGACTACAGGGGTTTGATCAGCCCCAGCATTTT
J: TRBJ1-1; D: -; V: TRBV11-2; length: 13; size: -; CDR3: CASSLGGIAEAFF; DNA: TGTGCCAGCAGCTTAGGGGGTATCGCTGAAGCTTTCTTT
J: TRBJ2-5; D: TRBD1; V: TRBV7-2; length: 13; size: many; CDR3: CASRGGAGETQYF; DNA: TGTGCCAGCCGAGGGGGCGCTGGGGAGACCCAGTACTTC
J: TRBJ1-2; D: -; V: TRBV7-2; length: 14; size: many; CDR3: CASSSTGWDYGYTF; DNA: TGTGCCAGCAGCTCCACAGGGTGGGACTATGGCTACACCTTC
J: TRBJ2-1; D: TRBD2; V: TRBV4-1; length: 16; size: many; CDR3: CASSHRVAGGQNEQFF; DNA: TGCGCCAGCAGCCATCGCGTAGCGGGGGGGCAGAATGAGCAGTTCTTC
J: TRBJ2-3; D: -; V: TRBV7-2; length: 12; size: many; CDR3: CASSSPSDTQYF; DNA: TGTGCCAGCAGCTCTCCTTCAGATACGCAGTATTTT
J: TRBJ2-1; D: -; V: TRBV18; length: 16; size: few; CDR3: CASSSYRSTSYNEQFF; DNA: TGTGCCAGCTCATCATACAGGAGTACGTCCTACAATGAGCAGTTCTTC
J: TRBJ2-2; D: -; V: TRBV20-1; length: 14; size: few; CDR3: CSASRGRNTGELFF; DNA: TGCAGTGCCTCCAGGGGACGAAACACCGGGGAGCTGTTTTTT
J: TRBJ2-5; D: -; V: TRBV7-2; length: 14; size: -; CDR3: CASGVAGFKETQYF; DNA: TGTGCCAGCGGCGTCGCGGGGTTTAAAGAGACCCAGTACTTC
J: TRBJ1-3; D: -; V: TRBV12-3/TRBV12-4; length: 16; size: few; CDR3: CASSPDIWASGNTIYF; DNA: TGTGCCAGCAGTCCGGACATCTGGGCCTCTGGAAACACCATATATTTT
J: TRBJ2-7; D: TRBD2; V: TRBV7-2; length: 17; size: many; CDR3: CASSSKPATSGAYEQYF; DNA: TGTGCCAGCAGCTCGAAGCCGGCCACTAGCGGGGCATACGAGCAGTACTTC
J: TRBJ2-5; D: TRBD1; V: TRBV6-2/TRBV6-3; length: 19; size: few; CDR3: CASSSDRVGGTQDQETQYF; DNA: TGTGCCAGCAGTTCTGACAGGGTTGGGGGTACACAGGACCAAGAGACCCAGTACTTC
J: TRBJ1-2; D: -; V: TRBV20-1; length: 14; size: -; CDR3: CSASSAGENYGYTF; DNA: TGCAGTGCCAGCTCGGCCGGGGAGAACTATGGCTACACCTTC
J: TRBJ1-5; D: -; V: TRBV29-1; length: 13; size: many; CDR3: CSVRDNYNQPQHF; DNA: TGCAGCGTCAGAGACAACTACAATCAGCCCCAGCATTTT
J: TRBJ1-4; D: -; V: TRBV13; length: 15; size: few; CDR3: CASAEGRGLNEKLFF; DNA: TGTGCCAGCGCAGAGGGGCGGGGGCTTAATGAAAAACTGTTTTTT
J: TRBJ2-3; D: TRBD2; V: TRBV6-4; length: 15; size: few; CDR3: CASSNSGEATDTQYF; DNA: TGTGCCAGCAGCAATAGCGGGGAGGCGACAGATACGCAGTATTTT
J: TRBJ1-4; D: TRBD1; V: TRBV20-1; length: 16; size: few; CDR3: CSARVAFRTGEEKLFF; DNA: TGCAGTGCTAGAGTTGCCTTTCGGACAGGGGAGGAAAAACTGTTTTTT
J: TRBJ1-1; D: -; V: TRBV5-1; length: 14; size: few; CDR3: CASSLASASVEAFF; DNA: TGCGCCAGCAGCTTGGCCAGTGCGTCCGTTGAAGCTTTCTTT
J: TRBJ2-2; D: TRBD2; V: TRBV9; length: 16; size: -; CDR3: CASSVQTSGGTGELFF; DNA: TGTGCCAGCAGCGTCCAGACTAGCGGGGGGACCGGGGAGCTGTTTTTT
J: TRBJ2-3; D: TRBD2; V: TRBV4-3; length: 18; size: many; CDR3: CASSQDYGASGGGNTQYF; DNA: TGCGCCAGCAGCCAAGATTATGGGGCTAGCGGGGGGGGGAATACGCAGTATTTT
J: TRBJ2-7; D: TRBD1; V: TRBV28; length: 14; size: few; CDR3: CASSSPGQGYEQYF; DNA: TGTGCCAGCAGTTCCCCGGGACAGGGATACGAGCAGTACTTC
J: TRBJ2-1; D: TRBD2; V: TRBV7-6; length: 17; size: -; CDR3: CASSFPTSGNSYNEQFF; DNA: TGTGCCAGCAGCTTCCCGACTAGCGGGAACTCCTACAATGAGCAGTTCTTC
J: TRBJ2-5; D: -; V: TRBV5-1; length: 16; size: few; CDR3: CASSEGVLAVQETQYF; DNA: TGCGCCAGCAGCGAGGGGGTGCTAGCGGTGCAAGAGACCCAGTACTTC
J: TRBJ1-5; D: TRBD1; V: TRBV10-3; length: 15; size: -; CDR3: CAIRPEGAVGAPQHF; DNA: TGTGCCATCAGGCCGGAGGGGGCTGTAGGTGCGCCCCAGCATTTT
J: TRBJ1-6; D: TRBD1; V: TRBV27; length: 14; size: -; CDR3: CASSPGQGLSPLHF; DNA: TGTGCCAGCAGTCCGGGACAGGGCCTTTCACCCCTCCACTTT
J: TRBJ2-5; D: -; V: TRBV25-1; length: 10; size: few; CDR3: CARLRETQYF; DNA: TGTGCCAGACTACGAGAGACCCAGTACTTC
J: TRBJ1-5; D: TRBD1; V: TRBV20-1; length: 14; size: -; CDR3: CSARQGGSNQPQHF; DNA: TGCAGTGCCCGACAGGGGGGCAGCAATCAGCCCCAGCATTTT
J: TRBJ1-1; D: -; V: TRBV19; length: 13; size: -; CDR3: CASSPRAVTEAFF; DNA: TGTGCCAGTAGCCCCCGGGCCGTAACTGAAGCTTTCTTT
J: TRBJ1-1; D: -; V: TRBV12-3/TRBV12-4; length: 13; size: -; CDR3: CASSLARQTEAFF; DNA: TGTGCCAGCAGTTTAGCGCGGCAGACTGAAGCTTTCTTT
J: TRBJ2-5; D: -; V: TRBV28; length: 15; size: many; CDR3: CASSVVGGTRETQYF; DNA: TGTGCCAGCAGTGTTGTAGGGGGAACCAGGGAGACCCAGTACTTC
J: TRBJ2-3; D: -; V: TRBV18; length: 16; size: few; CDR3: CASSPPYGRSTDTQYF; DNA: TGTGCCAGCTCACCACCGTACGGCCGCTCCACAGATACGCAGTATTTT
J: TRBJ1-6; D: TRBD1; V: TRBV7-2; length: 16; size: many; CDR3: CASSERQGAHNSPLHF; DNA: TGTGCCAGCAGCGAACGACAGGGGGCGCATAATTCACCCCTCCACTTT
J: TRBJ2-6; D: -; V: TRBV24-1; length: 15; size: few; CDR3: CATSPPNSGANVLTF; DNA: TGTGCCACCAGTCCCCCAAACTCTGGGGCCAACGTCCTGACTTTC
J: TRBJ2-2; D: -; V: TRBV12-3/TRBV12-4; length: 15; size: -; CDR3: CASIPGLINTGELFF; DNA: TGTGCCAGCATCCCGGGACTGATAAACACCGGGGAGCTGTTTTTT
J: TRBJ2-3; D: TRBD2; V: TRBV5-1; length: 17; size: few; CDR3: CASSLVGTSEGTDTQYF; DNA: TGCGCCAGCAGCTTGGTTGGGACTAGCGAAGGCACAGATACGCAGTATTTT
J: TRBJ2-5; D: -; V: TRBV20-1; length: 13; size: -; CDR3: CSASISGSETQYF; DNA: TGCAGTGCTAGTATATCAGGGTCGGAGACCCAGTACTTC